The present TCR beta chain was sequenced within a study of response to subunit inactivated influenza vaccine. Each CDR3 protein is one row after TCRdb ran MiXCR on the RT-PCR reads. The sample consists of just under 550,000 distinct CDR3 sequences, less than 25% of them appearing once. CDR3 size: 14 residues. V lost 4 bases and J 2 bases, leaving 12 bases between the germline ends. Germline CDR1 and CDR2: SGHRS and YFSETQ. Another study also made use of these data, one on T cells expressing NK-cell markers. That source reports: What made the TCR beta cDNA was 5'RACE template switching with UMIs. In several donors, dominant clonotypes made up roughly 25-60.1% of CD3+CD56-NKG2C+ cells.

J is TRBJ1-2 and V is TRBV5-1, with D possibly matching TRBD1 (6 bases). The sequence derives from a man in his fifties who received an inactivated influenza vaccine. The sequences come from CD4+ T cells sorted from PBMCs, collected 12 days after vaccination. The CDR3 reads CASSAQGYNYGYTF. As DNA, the CDR3 is TGCGCCAGCAGCGCACAGGGTTACAACTATGGCTACACCTTC.